This T cell receptor (beta chain) was found in a study of shared clonotypes between healthy human individuals. Only in-frame clones appear in the TCRdb table, and some are missing; sequencing was by immunoSEQ multiplex PCR. The sample has approximately 2,000,000 clones, around 93% seen once. This clone was seen only a few times. Positive CCR7 selection of CD45RO-negative cells yielded the naive CD8 cells, and terminally differentiated effector memory CD45RA+ cells were excluded. The TCR originated in a man aged 18-30 years in good health. Some clones in this sample may be carry-over from other donors' samples. Sequenced sample: naive CD8+ T cells from PBMCs.

In DNA, the CDR3 is TGCAGCGCGGGGGACCCGACGATTGACACTGAAGCTTTCTTT. Residues: CSAGDPTIDTEAFF. The V call is TRBV29-1, the J call TRBJ1-1; D might be TRBD1 (5 bases). CDR3 size: 14 residues. Trimming left V 7 bases short and J 3 bases short, with 18 bases between. Germline V gene lookup returns CDR1 SQVTM and CDR2 ANQGSEA.